Sequencing of this T cell receptor beta chain was carried out in a study of blood T cell repertoires in COVID-19. In the study overall: Sites across the United States, Italy and Spain contributed samples from acute and convalescent COVID-19.

V was cut by 5 bases and J by 2 bases, with 14 bases left in between. Germline CDR1 reads LNHDA; CDR2 reads SQIVND (reference sequence). The CDR3 contains 15 residues. Per the original methods: Estimated nucleated cell counts came from reference gene primer amplification. Clones were sequenced by immunoSEQ multiplex PCR, and TCRdb holds only the in-frame ones, with some missing. V and J calls and clone size are given by that table; D and trimming were obtained from the DNA. In the table there are some 390,000 clones, 89% of which are singletons. This TCR was sampled from a woman aged 40 to 50 with COVID-19, enrolled during active disease. Source material: peripheral blood. This chain connects TRBV19 to TRBJ2-3, with D tentatively TRBD2 (6 bases). The CDR3 is CASSRLARATDTQYF. The CDR3 region has the DNA TGTGCCAGTAGTCGTCTAGCGAGGGCCACAGATACGCAGTATTTT.